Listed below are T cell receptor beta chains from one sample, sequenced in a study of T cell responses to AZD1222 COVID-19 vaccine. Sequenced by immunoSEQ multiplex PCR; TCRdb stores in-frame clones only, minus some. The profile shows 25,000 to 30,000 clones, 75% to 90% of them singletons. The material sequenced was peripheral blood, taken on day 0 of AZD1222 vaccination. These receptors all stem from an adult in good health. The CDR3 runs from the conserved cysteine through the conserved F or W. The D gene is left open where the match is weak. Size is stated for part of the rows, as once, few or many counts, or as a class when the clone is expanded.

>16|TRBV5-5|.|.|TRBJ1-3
TGTGCCAGCAGCTTGGCTGGGACCGCTGTGGGAAACACCATATATTTT
CASSLAGTAVGNTIYF
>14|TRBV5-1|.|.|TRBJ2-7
TGCGCCAGCAACGGGGCAGGAGAGAATCGCGAGCAGTACTTC
CASNGAGENREQYF
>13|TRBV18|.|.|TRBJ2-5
TGTGCCAGCTCGTTGGCGAACCAAGAGACCCAGTACTTC
CASSLANQETQYF
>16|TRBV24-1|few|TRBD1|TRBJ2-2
TGTGCCACCAGTGATTCCGGGACAGGGGGCTCCGGGGAGCTGTTTTTT
CATSDSGTGGSGELFF
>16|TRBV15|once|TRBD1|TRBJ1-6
TGTGCCACCAGCAGCGGACAGGCCTCCTATAATTCACCCCTCCACTTT
CATSSGQASYNSPLHF
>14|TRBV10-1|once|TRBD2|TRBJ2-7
TGCGCCAGCGGAGAGAGCGGGAGGGCCGATGAGCAGTACTTC
CASGESGRADEQYF
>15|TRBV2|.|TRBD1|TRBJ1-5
TGTGCCAGCAGTGGGACAGGGGATCGCAATCAGCCCCAGCATTTT
CASSGTGDRNQPQHF
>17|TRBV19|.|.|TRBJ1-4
TGTGCCAGTAGTATAGGGAGGGGCTTTTCAACTAATGAAAAACTGTTTTTT
CASSIGRGFSTNEKLFF
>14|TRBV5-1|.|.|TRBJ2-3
TGCGCCAGCAGCCTCAGCACTAGCACAGATACGCAGTATTTT
CASSLSTSTDTQYF
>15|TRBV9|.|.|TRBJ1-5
TGTGCCAGCAGCGTAGGTGGGGATCTATATCAGCCCCAGCATTTT
CASSVGGDLYQPQHF
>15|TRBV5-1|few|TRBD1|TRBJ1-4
TGCGCCAGCAGCTTCCGACAGGGGGCTGATGAAAAACTGTTTTTT
CASSFRQGADEKLFF
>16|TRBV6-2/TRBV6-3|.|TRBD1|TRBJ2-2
TGTGCCAGCAGTCTCCGGACAGGGGGGAACACCGGGGAGCTGTTTTTT
CASSLRTGGNTGELFF
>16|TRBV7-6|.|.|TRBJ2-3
TGTGCCAGCAGCTTACAGTGGGTAGGTGGCACAGATACGCAGTATTTT
CASSLQWVGGTDTQYF
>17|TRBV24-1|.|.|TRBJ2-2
TGTGCCACCAGTGAGCCTGGGGGGACCGTGAACACCGGGGAGCTGTTTTTT
CATSEPGGTVNTGELFF
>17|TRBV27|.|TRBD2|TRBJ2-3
TGTGCCAGCAGTCACTACCCCCTTAGCGGGGGCACAGATACGCAGTATTTT
CASSHYPLSGGTDTQYF
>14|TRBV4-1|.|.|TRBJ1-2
TGCGCCAGCAGCCAAGAGGAGGGAGAGCGTGGCTACACCTTC
CASSQEEGERGYTF
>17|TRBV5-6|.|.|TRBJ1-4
TGTGCCAGCAGCCCCCCTGAAGGGAGAATCACTAATGAAAAACTGTTTTTT
CASSPPEGRITNEKLFF
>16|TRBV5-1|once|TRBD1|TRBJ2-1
TGCGCCAGCAGCACCACCGGGACAGCAACCTACAATGAGCAGTTCTTC
CASSTTGTATYNEQFF
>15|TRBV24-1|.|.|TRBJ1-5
TGTGCCACCAGTGATTCCAGGTGGGGCAATCAGCCCCAGCATTTT
CATSDSRWGNQPQHF
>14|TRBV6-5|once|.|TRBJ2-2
TGTGCCAGCAGTTACTTCATGGGAACCGGGGAGCTGTTTTTT
CASSYFMGTGELFF
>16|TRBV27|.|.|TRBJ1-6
TGTGCCAGCAGGGTTCTGGGGGGCAGGGGTAATTCACCCCTCCACTTT
CASRVLGGRGNSPLHF
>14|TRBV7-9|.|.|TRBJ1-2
TGTGCCAGCAGCTTATCTGGCAGTCTCTATGGCTACACCTTC
CASSLSGSLYGYTF
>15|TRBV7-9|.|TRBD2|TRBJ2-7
TGTGCCAGCAGCTTAAGGGAGGGTCGTTCAGGCGAGCAGTACTTC
CASSLREGRSGEQYF
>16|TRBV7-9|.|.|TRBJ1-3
TGTGCCAGCAGGTATGGATTCTCCGACGAAGGAAACACCATATATTTT
CASRYGFSDEGNTIYF
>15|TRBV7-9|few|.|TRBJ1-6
TGTGCCAGCAGCTTAGATTTCCAGCATACTTCACCCCTCCACTTT
CASSLDFQHTSPLHF
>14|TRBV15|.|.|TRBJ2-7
TGTGCCACCAGCAGAGCCGGGAGCGTCGACGAGCAGTACTTC
CATSRAGSVDEQYF
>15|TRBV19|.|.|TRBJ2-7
TGTGCCAGTAGTATTATCCCCGGCCTACTTTACGAGCAGTACTTC
CASSIIPGLLYEQYF